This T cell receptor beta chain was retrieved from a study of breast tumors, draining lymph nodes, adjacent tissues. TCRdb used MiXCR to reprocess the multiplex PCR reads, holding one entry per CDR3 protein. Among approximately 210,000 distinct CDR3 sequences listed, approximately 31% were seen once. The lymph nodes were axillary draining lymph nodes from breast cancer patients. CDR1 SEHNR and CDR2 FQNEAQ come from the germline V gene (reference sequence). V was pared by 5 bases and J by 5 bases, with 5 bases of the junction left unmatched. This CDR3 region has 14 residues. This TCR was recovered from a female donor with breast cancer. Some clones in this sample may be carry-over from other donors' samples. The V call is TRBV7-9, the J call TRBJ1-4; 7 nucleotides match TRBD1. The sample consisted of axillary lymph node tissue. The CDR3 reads CASSQDRTNEKLFF. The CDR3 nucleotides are TGTGCCAGCAGCCAGGACAGGACCAATGAAAAACTGTTTTTT.